Listed below are T cell receptor beta chains from one sample, sequenced in a study of T cell responses to AZD1222 COVID-19 vaccine. Produced via immunoSEQ multiplex PCR; TCRdb's table is partial and in-frame only. The sample yields roughly 90,000 clones, 75% to 95% seen once. The sample in question was peripheral blood, obtained on day 0 of MenACWY control vaccination. The receptors come from an adult in good health. Each CDR3 is given with its conserved first and last residue. The D gene is left open where the match is weak. A row's size may be missing; if present it is once, few, many or a size class.

clone size: .
V gene: TRBV7-6
D gene: TRBD2
J gene: TRBJ2-7
CDR3 protein: CASSALAGDSTEQYF
CDR3 DNA: TGTGCCAGCAGCGCCCTAGCGGGAGATTCGACCGAGCAGTACTTC

clone size: once
V gene: TRBV16
D gene: .
J gene: TRBJ2-3
CDR3 protein: CASSQSDTQYF
CDR3 DNA: TGTGCCAGCAGCCAATCCGATACGCAGTATTTT

clone size: .
V gene: TRBV13
D gene: .
J gene: TRBJ1-3
CDR3 protein: CASSLEHSGNTIYF
CDR3 DNA: TGTGCCAGCAGCTTAGAACACTCTGGAAACACCATATATTTT

clone size: .
V gene: TRBV20-1
D gene: .
J gene: TRBJ1-5
CDR3 protein: CISPSQHF
CDR3 DNA: TGCATCAGCCCGTCCCAGCATTTT

clone size: .
V gene: TRBV10-1
D gene: .
J gene: TRBJ2-7
CDR3 protein: CASSESNWAEQYF
CDR3 DNA: TGCGCCAGCAGTGAGAGCAATTGGGCCGAGCAGTACTTC

clone size: .
V gene: TRBV5-1
D gene: .
J gene: TRBJ1-6
CDR3 protein: CASSLAGASGNSPLHF
CDR3 DNA: TGCGCCAGCAGCTTGGCAGGGGCGAGTGGAAATTCACCCCTCCACTTT

clone size: .
V gene: TRBV25-1
D gene: .
J gene: TRBJ2-1
CDR3 protein: CASRGAAEQFF
CDR3 DNA: TGTGCCAGTAGAGGGGCCGCTGAGCAGTTCTTC

clone size: .
V gene: TRBV18
D gene: .
J gene: TRBJ2-2
CDR3 protein: CASSPIISNTGELFF
CDR3 DNA: TGTGCCAGCTCACCTATAATCTCAAACACCGGGGAGCTGTTTTTT

clone size: .
V gene: TRBV11-2
D gene: .
J gene: TRBJ2-1
CDR3 protein: CASSFRNEQFF
CDR3 DNA: TGTGCCAGCAGCTTTCGCAATGAGCAGTTCTTC

clone size: .
V gene: TRBV15
D gene: .
J gene: TRBJ1-2
CDR3 protein: CATSRDREGGYTF
CDR3 DNA: TGTGCCACCAGCAGAGATCGTGAGGGGGGCTACACCTTC

clone size: .
V gene: TRBV7-9
D gene: .
J gene: TRBJ1-2
CDR3 protein: CASSVEQGLNGYTF
CDR3 DNA: TGTGCCAGCAGCGTCGAACAGGGTTTGAATGGCTACACCTTC

clone size: .
V gene: TRBV4-3
D gene: TRBD1
J gene: TRBJ2-3
CDR3 protein: CASSQRQGLYDTQYF
CDR3 DNA: TGCGCCAGCAGCCAACGACAGGGGTTGTATGATACGCAGTATTTT

clone size: .
V gene: TRBV6-1
D gene: TRBD2
J gene: TRBJ2-3
CDR3 protein: CASSGGTSGRRADTQYF
CDR3 DNA: TGTGCCAGCAGTGGGGGGACTAGCGGGAGGAGGGCAGATACGCAGTATTTT

clone size: .
V gene: TRBV7-6
D gene: .
J gene: TRBJ2-1
CDR3 protein: CASSFNPPGNEQFF
CDR3 DNA: TGTGCCAGCAGCTTCAACCCCCCGGGTAATGAGCAGTTCTTC

clone size: .
V gene: TRBV7-9
D gene: .
J gene: TRBJ1-5
CDR3 protein: CASSLGFRDGVEPQHF
CDR3 DNA: TGTGCCAGCAGCTTAGGATTTAGGGACGGGGTTGAGCCCCAGCATTTT

clone size: .
V gene: TRBV6-1
D gene: .
J gene: TRBJ1-1
CDR3 protein: CASSPLGLTEAFF
CDR3 DNA: TGTGCCAGCAGCCCCTTAGGGTTGACTGAAGCTTTCTTT

clone size: .
V gene: TRBV18
D gene: TRBD2
J gene: TRBJ2-1
CDR3 protein: CASSRAGGKVF
CDR3 DNA: TGTGCCAGCTCCCGGGCCGGGGGGAAGGTCTTC

clone size: .
V gene: TRBV30
D gene: TRBD1
J gene: TRBJ1-1
CDR3 protein: CAWNKGQGRTEAFF
CDR3 DNA: TGTGCCTGGAATAAGGGACAGGGAAGGACTGAAGCTTTCTTT

clone size: .
V gene: TRBV10-1
D gene: .
J gene: TRBJ1-4
CDR3 protein: CASSIRGTNEKLFF
CDR3 DNA: TGCGCCAGCAGCATTAGGGGGACTAATGAAAAACTGTTTTTT

clone size: .
V gene: TRBV7-9
D gene: TRBD1
J gene: TRBJ1-2
CDR3 protein: CASSLKGQGYYGYTF
CDR3 DNA: TGTGCCAGCAGCTTAAAGGGACAGGGTTACTATGGCTACACCTTC

clone size: .
V gene: TRBV29-1
D gene: TRBD1
J gene: TRBJ1-1
CDR3 protein: CSVGTGDEAFF
CDR3 DNA: TGCAGCGTTGGGACAGGGGATGAAGCTTTCTTT

clone size: .
V gene: TRBV19
D gene: .
J gene: TRBJ1-2
CDR3 protein: CASTDRVDYGYTF
CDR3 DNA: TGTGCCAGTACCGACCGGGTCGACTATGGCTACACCTTC

clone size: .
V gene: TRBV24-1
D gene: .
J gene: TRBJ1-5
CDR3 protein: CATSDSGSNQPQHF
CDR3 DNA: TGTGCCACCAGTGATTCGGGAAGCAATCAGCCCCAGCATTTT

clone size: once
V gene: TRBV6-1
D gene: TRBD1
J gene: TRBJ1-3
CDR3 protein: CASSEVRTGRNTIYF
CDR3 DNA: TGTGCCAGCAGTGAAGTTCGGACAGGCCGAAACACCATATATTTT

clone size: .
V gene: TRBV7-9
D gene: TRBD1
J gene: TRBJ1-5
CDR3 protein: CASSFSGTGYNQPQHF
CDR3 DNA: TGTGCCAGCAGCTTCTCGGGGACAGGGTACAATCAGCCCCAGCATTTT

clone size: .
V gene: TRBV19
D gene: .
J gene: TRBJ1-1
CDR3 protein: CASSTGQNTEAFF
CDR3 DNA: TGTGCCAGTAGTACAGGTCAGAACACTGAAGCTTTCTTT

clone size: .
V gene: TRBV7-9
D gene: .
J gene: TRBJ1-1
CDR3 protein: CASSLVPNTEAFF
CDR3 DNA: TGTGCCAGCAGCTTAGTTCCGAACACTGAAGCTTTCTTT

clone size: .
V gene: TRBV28
D gene: .
J gene: TRBJ1-1
CDR3 protein: CASTPQSWRAEAFF
CDR3 DNA: TGTGCCAGCACCCCCCAGAGCTGGCGGGCTGAAGCTTTCTTT

clone size: .
V gene: TRBV6-5
D gene: .
J gene: TRBJ1-2
CDR3 protein: CASFFGEGYTF
CDR3 DNA: TGTGCCAGCTTTTTCGGCGAAGGCTACACCTTC

clone size: .
V gene: TRBV7-2
D gene: .
J gene: TRBJ2-1
CDR3 protein: CASSLATGNSYNEQFF
CDR3 DNA: TGTGCCAGCAGCTTAGCGACAGGCAACTCCTACAATGAGCAGTTCTTC

clone size: .
V gene: TRBV3-1/TRBV3-2
D gene: .
J gene: TRBJ1-2
CDR3 protein: CASSQGTANYGYTF
CDR3 DNA: TGTGCCAGCAGCCAAGGGACAGCCAACTATGGCTACACCTTC

clone size: .
V gene: TRBV19
D gene: .
J gene: TRBJ2-7
CDR3 protein: CASSPGPYEQYF
CDR3 DNA: TGTGCCAGTAGCCCAGGGCCCTACGAGCAGTACTTC

clone size: .
V gene: TRBV29-1
D gene: .
J gene: TRBJ1-1
CDR3 protein: CSVSGRVRDTEAFF
CDR3 DNA: TGCAGCGTTTCGGGCCGGGTAAGAGACACTGAAGCTTTCTTT

clone size: .
V gene: TRBV11-3
D gene: .
J gene: TRBJ2-1
CDR3 protein: CASSLGAVDDGEQFF
CDR3 DNA: TGTGCCAGCAGCTTAGGAGCGGTAGACGACGGGGAGCAGTTCTTC

clone size: .
V gene: TRBV5-6
D gene: .
J gene: TRBJ2-4
CDR3 protein: CASSLGELRLAKNIQYF
CDR3 DNA: TGTGCCAGCAGCTTGGGAGAGTTAAGACTAGCCAAAAACATTCAGTACTTC

clone size: .
V gene: TRBV10-2
D gene: .
J gene: TRBJ2-1
CDR3 protein: CASTDWSSSYNEQFF
CDR3 DNA: TGCGCCAGCACCGACTGGTCGAGCTCCTACAATGAGCAGTTCTTC

clone size: .
V gene: TRBV19
D gene: .
J gene: TRBJ2-2
CDR3 protein: CASSGTSTGELFF
CDR3 DNA: TGTGCCAGTAGTGGGACAAGCACCGGGGAGCTGTTTTTT

clone size: .
V gene: TRBV12-3/TRBV12-4
D gene: .
J gene: TRBJ1-4
CDR3 protein: CASSLASNEKLFF
CDR3 DNA: TGTGCCAGCAGTTTAGCATCGAATGAAAAACTGTTTTTT

clone size: .
V gene: TRBV19
D gene: .
J gene: TRBJ1-1
CDR3 protein: CASSTPSGSTEAFF
CDR3 DNA: TGTGCCAGTAGCACGCCCTCCGGGAGCACTGAAGCTTTCTTT

clone size: few
V gene: TRBV19
D gene: .
J gene: TRBJ1-2
CDR3 protein: CASSGSGWGYTF
CDR3 DNA: TGTGCCAGTAGTGGGTCGGGATGGGGCTACACCTTC

clone size: .
V gene: TRBV7-9
D gene: .
J gene: TRBJ1-2
CDR3 protein: CASSLNALGPYGYTF
CDR3 DNA: TGTGCCAGCAGCTTAAATGCCCTGGGTCCCTATGGCTACACCTTC

clone size: .
V gene: TRBV12-3/TRBV12-4
D gene: .
J gene: TRBJ1-2
CDR3 protein: CASRTDSTHGYTF
CDR3 DNA: TGTGCCAGCAGAACCGACAGTACCCATGGCTACACCTTC

clone size: once
V gene: TRBV24-1
D gene: TRBD2
J gene: TRBJ2-2
CDR3 protein: CATKGGGNTGELFF
CDR3 DNA: TGTGCCACCAAAGGCGGGGGGAACACCGGGGAGCTGTTTTTT

clone size: .
V gene: TRBV2
D gene: .
J gene: TRBJ2-3
CDR3 protein: CASREEIGITDTQYF
CDR3 DNA: TGTGCCAGCAGAGAGGAGATTGGGATCACAGATACGCAGTATTTT

clone size: .
V gene: TRBV5-1
D gene: .
J gene: TRBJ2-3
CDR3 protein: CASSLQGVGADTQYF
CDR3 DNA: TGCGCCAGCAGCTTACAAGGGGTGGGGGCAGATACGCAGTATTTT

clone size: .
V gene: TRBV5-1
D gene: TRBD2
J gene: TRBJ2-1
CDR3 protein: CASSPRLADNEQFF
CDR3 DNA: TGCGCCAGCAGCCCCCGACTAGCGGACAATGAGCAGTTCTTC

clone size: .
V gene: TRBV7-8
D gene: TRBD1
J gene: TRBJ2-5
CDR3 protein: CASSLVLRRSGGRETQYF
CDR3 DNA: TGTGCCAGCAGCTTAGTCTTGAGGAGGTCAGGGGGCCGGGAGACCCAGTACTTC

clone size: .
V gene: TRBV7-2
D gene: .
J gene: TRBJ1-1
CDR3 protein: CASSLIEGNTEAFF
CDR3 DNA: TGTGCCAGCAGCTTAATCGAGGGGAACACTGAAGCTTTCTTT

clone size: .
V gene: TRBV7-2
D gene: .
J gene: TRBJ1-5
CDR3 protein: CASSLDRSNQPQHF
CDR3 DNA: TGTGCCAGCAGTTTAGACCGTAGCAATCAGCCCCAGCATTTT

clone size: .
V gene: TRBV2
D gene: .
J gene: TRBJ2-3
CDR3 protein: CAKGGRTDTQYF
CDR3 DNA: TGTGCCAAGGGGGGCCGGACAGATACGCAGTATTTT

clone size: .
V gene: TRBV29-1
D gene: TRBD2
J gene: TRBJ2-7
CDR3 protein: CSAQTVGGVEQYF
CDR3 DNA: TGCAGCGCACAAACCGTGGGGGGGGTCGAGCAGTACTTC